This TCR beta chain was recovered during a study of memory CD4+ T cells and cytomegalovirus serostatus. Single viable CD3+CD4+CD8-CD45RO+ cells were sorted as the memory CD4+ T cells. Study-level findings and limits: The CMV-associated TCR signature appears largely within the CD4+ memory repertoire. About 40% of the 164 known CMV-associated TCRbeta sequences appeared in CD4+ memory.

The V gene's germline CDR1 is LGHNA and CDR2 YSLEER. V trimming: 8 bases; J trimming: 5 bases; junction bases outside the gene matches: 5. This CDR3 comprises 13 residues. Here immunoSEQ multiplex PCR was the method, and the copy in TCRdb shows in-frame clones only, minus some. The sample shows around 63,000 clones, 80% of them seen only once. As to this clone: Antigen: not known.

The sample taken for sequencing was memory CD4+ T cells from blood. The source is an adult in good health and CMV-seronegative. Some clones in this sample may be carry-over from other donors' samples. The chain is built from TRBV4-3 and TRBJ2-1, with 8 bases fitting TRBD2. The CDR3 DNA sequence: TGCGCCAGCGGTAGCGGGGTCAACAATGAGCAGTTCTTC. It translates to CASGSGVNNEQFF.